This T cell receptor (beta chain) was retrieved from a study of blood T cell repertoires in COVID-19. Clones were sequenced by immunoSEQ multiplex PCR, and TCRdb holds only the in-frame ones, with some missing. The sample has around 620,000 clones, more than 80% seen once; the top ten hold about 0.26%. Sequencing was carried out using peripheral blood. This clonotype was obtained from a woman aged 18-29 years with acute or convalescent COVID-19.

The CDR3 spells CASSSGQGLYEQYF. Written as DNA, the CDR3 is TGCGCCAGCAGCTCCGGACAGGGGCTCTACGAGCAGTACTTC. The V call is TRBV5-1, the J call TRBJ2-7, with 9 bases matching TRBD1. Trimming took 3 bases from V and 3 from J; bases not matched to a gene: 4. This CDR3 is built from 14 residues. Germline loops: CDR1 SGHRS, CDR2 YFSETQ.